These 7 T cell receptor beta chains were all obtained from the same sample, sequenced in a study of control samples from healthy donors and cancer patients. The table came from immunoSEQ multiplex PCR; TCRdb's copy has only in-frame clones and leaves some out. The table records roughly 170,000 clones, 94% of them present only once. The sample was blood. Receptors were obtained from a woman under 30 in good health.

The genes are TRBV29-1 and TRBJ1-3, with D tentatively TRBD1 (6 bases). The CDR3 has 13 residues. The germline CDR1 and CDR2 sequences are SQVTM and ANQGSEA. V was clipped by 4 bases and J by 4 bases, with 11 bases between them. The CDR3 spells CSVAKGGGNTIYF. The CDR3 nucleotides read TGCAGCGTTGCGAAGGGGGGAGGAAACACCATATATTTT. Drawing the rest from reference TRBV29-1 and TRBJ1-3, the complete variable domain is SAVISQKPSRDICQRGTSLTIQCQVDSQVTMMFWYRQQPGQSLTLIATANQGSEATYESGFVIDKFPISRPNLTFSTLTVSNMSPEDSSIYLCSVAKGGGNTIYFGEGSWLTVV.

The chain is built from TRBV5-6 and TRBJ2-5; maybe TRBD2 (6 bases). V lost 4 bases to trimming and J lost 4 bases, with 17 bases between them. There are 15 residues in the CDR3. Germline CDR1 and CDR2: SGHDT and YYEEEE. DNA for the CDR3: TGTGCCAGCAGCCGAGGGGTGTGGGGAGGAGAGACCCAGTACTTC. As protein: CASSRGVWGGETQYF.

The rearrangement joins TRBV27 to TRBJ1-6; D unclear. The germline V gene encodes CDR1 MNHEY and CDR2 SMNVEV (reference sequence). The CDR3 is 14 residues long. Trimming stripped 2 bases from V and 5 bases from J, with 7 bases between. CDR3 sequence: CASSLGRDNSPLHF. The CDR3 DNA reads TGTGCCAGCAGTTTAGGCCGCGATAATTCACCCCTCCACTTT.

The chain links TRBV7-2 to TRBJ1-6; no firm D call. Per the germline V gene, CDR1 is SGHTA and CDR2 is FQGNSA. V was cut by 4 bases and J by 11 bases, with 6 bases left in between. The CDR3 length is 11 residues. The CDR3 loop is CASSSGAPLHF. The CDR3 nucleotides are TGTGCCAGCAGCTCGGGAGCACCCCTCCACTTT.

The chain employs TRBV2 and TRBJ2-7; D unclear. The germline gives CDR1 SNHLY, CDR2 FYNNEI. The CDR3 runs 13 residues. Trimming took 2 bases from V and 3 from J, leaving 8 bases between them. CDR3 coding DNA: TGTGCCAGCAGTGAATTCGGTGTCTACGAGCAGTACTTC. Its translation: CASSEFGVYEQYF. Full variable domain (remainder filled in from reference TRBV2 and TRBJ2-7): EPEVTQTPSHQVTQMGQEVILRCVPISNHLYFYWYRQILGQKVEFLVSFYNNEISEKSEIFDDQFSVERPDGSNFTLKIRSTKLEDSAMYFCASSEFGVYEQYFGPGTRLTVT.

In this sample, this clone turned up once. This rearrangement joins TRBV19 to TRBJ1-1, with 9 bases that match TRBD1. The CDR3 spans 15 residues. Looked up from germline, CDR1 is LNHDA and CDR2 is SQIVND (reference sequence). V trimming: 5 bases; J trimming: 5 bases; junction bases outside the gene matches: 9. The CDR3 sequence is CASSAGTGMWTEAFF. The CDR3 coding sequence is TGTGCCAGTAGTGCCGGGACAGGGATGTGGACTGAAGCTTTCTTT. Full variable domain (missing parts from reference TRBV19 and TRBJ1-1): DGGITQSPKYLFRKEGQNVTLSCEQNLNHDAMYWYRQDPGQGLRLIYYSQIVNDFQKGDIAEGYSVSREKKESFPLTVTSAQKNPTAFYLCASSAGTGMWTEAFFGQGTRLTVV.

This clone was counted once. V usage is TRBV20-1 and J usage is TRBJ2-7; perhaps TRBD1 as D (5 bases). V was pared by 8 bases and J by 1 base, with 9 bases between. Per germline, CDR1 DFQATT and CDR2 SNEGSKA (reference sequence). The CDR3 length is 11 residues. The CDR3 reads CSLQESYEQYF. Here the CDR3 DNA reads TGCAGTTTACAGGAGTCCTACGAGCAGTACTTC.